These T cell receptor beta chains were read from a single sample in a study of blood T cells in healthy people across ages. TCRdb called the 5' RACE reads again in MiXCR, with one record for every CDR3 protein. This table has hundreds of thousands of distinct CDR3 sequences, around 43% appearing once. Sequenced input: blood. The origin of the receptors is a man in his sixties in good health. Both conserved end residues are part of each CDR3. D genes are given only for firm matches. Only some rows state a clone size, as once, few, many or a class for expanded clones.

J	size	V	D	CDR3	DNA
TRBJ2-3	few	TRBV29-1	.	CSHLNGPADTQYF	TGCAGCCATCTTAATGGCCCCGCGGATACGCAGTATTTT
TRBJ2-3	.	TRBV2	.	CASKGGDRTDTQYF	TGTGCCAGCAAAGGGGGGGACAGAACAGATACGCAGTATTTT
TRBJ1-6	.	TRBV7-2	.	CASSPRHSPLHF	TGTGCCAGCAGCCCGCGGCATTCACCCCTCCACTTT
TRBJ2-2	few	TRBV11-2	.	CASSSWAGDPTGELFF	TGTGCCAGCAGCTCGTGGGCAGGAGATCCCACCGGGGAGCTGTTTTTT
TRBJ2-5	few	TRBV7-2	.	CASSFSAGRGETQYF	TGTGCCAGCAGCTTTAGTGCGGGCCGCGGGGAGACCCAGTACTTC
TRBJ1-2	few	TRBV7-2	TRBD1	CASSLGTGYYGYTF	TGTGCCAGCAGCTTAGGGACAGGGTACTATGGCTACACCTTC
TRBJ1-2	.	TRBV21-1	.	CASSHQENYTF	TGTGCCAGCAGTCATCAGGAGAACTACACCTTC
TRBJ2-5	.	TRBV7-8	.	CASRLGRWQETQYF	TGTGCCAGCAGATTGGGGAGATGGCAAGAGACCCAGTACTTC
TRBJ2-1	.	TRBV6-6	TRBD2	CASSYVHGVAGSDEQFF	TGTGCCAGCAGTTATGTTCACGGGGTAGCGGGAAGCGATGAGCAGTTCTTC
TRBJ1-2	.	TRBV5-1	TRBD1	CASSLAGQGFLGYTF	TGCGCCAGCAGCTTGGCGGGACAGGGATTCCTCGGCTACACCTTC
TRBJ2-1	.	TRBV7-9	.	CASSSGLISYNEQFF	TGTGCCAGCAGCTCCGGACTGATCTCCTACAATGAGCAGTTCTTC
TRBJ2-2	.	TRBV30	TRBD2	CAWTSGGASTGELFF	TGTGCCTGGACTAGCGGGGGGGCGAGCACCGGGGAGCTGTTTTTT
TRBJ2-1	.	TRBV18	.	CASSPRPLGGGTYNEQFF	TGTGCCAGCTCACCAAGGCCCCTGGGGGGCGGAACCTACAATGAGCAGTTCTTC
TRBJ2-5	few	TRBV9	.	CASSVEGHETQYF	TGTGCCAGCAGCGTAGAAGGGCACGAGACCCAGTACTTC
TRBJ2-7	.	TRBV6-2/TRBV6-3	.	CASSYGILGEQYF	TGTGCCAGCAGTTACGGTATTTTGGGCGAGCAGTACTTC
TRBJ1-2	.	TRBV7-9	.	CASSQTEDYGYTF	TGTGCCAGCAGCCAGACAGAAGACTATGGCTACACCTTC
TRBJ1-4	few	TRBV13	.	CASSLIGGAEKLFF	TGTGCCAGCAGCTTAATCGGGGGAGCTGAAAAACTGTTTTTT
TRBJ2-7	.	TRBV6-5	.	CASSYQQSYKQYF	TGTGCCAGCAGTTACCAACAGTCCTACAAGCAGTACTTC
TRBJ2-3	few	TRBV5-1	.	CASSSGGVTDTQYF	TGCGCCAGCAGTTCAGGCGGGGTTACAGATACGCAGTATTTT
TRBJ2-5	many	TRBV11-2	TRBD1	CASSMGTGNGLETQYF	TGTGCCAGCAGCATGGGGACAGGGAATGGTTTAGAGACCCAGTACTTC
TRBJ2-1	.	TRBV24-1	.	CATSDGGRGKGAEQFF	TGTGCCACCAGTGATGGGGGTCGGGGCAAGGGAGCTGAGCAGTTCTTC
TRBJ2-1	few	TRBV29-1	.	CSVVEGSNEQFF	TGCAGCGTTGTTGAAGGGTCCAATGAGCAGTTCTTC
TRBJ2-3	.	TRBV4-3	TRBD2	CASSQDVGLAEVGDTQYF	TGCGCCAGCAGCCAAGATGTAGGACTAGCGGAGGTGGGAGATACGCAGTATTTT